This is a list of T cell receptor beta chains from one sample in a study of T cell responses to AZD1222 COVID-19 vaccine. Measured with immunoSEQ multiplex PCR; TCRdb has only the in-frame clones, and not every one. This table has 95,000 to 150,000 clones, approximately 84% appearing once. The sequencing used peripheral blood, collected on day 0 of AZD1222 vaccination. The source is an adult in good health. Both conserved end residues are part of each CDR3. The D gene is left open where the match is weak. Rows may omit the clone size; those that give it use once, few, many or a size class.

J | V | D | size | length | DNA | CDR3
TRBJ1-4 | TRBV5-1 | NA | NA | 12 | TGCGCCAGCAGCTTGACTAATGAAAAACTGTTTTTT | CASSLTNEKLFF
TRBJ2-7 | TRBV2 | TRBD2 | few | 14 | TGTGCCAGTACAATAGCGGGAGGGAACTACGAGCAGTACTTC | CASTIAGGNYEQYF
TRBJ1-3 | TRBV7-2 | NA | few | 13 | TGTGCCAGCAGCTCCCAAGGTGGAAACACCATATATTTT | CASSSQGGNTIYF
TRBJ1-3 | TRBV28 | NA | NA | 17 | TGTGCCAGCAGTTTACTTGACTGGGGGGAGGGCGGAAACACCATATATTTT | CASSLLDWGEGGNTIYF
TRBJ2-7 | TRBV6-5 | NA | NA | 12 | TGTGCCAGCAGAACGGAGACCTACGAGCAGTACTTC | CASRTETYEQYF
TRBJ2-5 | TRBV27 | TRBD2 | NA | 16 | TGTGCCAGCAGTTATAGGACTAGCGGGGGGTTAGAGACCCAGTACTTC | CASSYRTSGGLETQYF
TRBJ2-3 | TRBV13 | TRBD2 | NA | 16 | TGTGCCAGCAGCCTCCAGGGACTAGCGACTGCGGATACGCAGTATTTT | CASSLQGLATADTQYF
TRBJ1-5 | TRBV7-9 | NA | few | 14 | TGTGCCAGCAGCTCGGACGGAGACAATCAGCCCCAGCATTTT | CASSSDGDNQPQHF
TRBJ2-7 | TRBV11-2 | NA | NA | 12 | TGTGCCAGCAGCCTGGGGGGCGGCGAGCAGTACTTC | CASSLGGGEQYF
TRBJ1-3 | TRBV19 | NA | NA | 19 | TGTGCCAGTAGTACCCCTGGGGGGCGCCGATCACATTCTGGAAACACCATATATTTT | CASSTPGGRRSHSGNTIYF
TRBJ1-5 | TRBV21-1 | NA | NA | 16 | TGTGCCAGCAGCAAAGATCCGGGGAGAGGCAATCAGCCCCAGCATTTT | CASSKDPGRGNQPQHF
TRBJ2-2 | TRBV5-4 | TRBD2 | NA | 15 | TGTGCCAGCAGCTACGGGACTACCGGGGTCGGGGAGCTGTTTTTT | CASSYGTTGVGELFF
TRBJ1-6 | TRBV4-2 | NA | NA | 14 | TGTGCCAGCAGCCAAGAGCGGCTCGGATCACCCCTCCACTTT | CASSQERLGSPLHF
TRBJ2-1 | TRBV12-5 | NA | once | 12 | TGTGCTAGTGGTCCTCTGGCGACTGAGCAGTTCTTC | CASGPLATEQFF
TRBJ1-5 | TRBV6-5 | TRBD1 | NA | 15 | TGTGCCAGCAGTACAGGGGTCCGGAGCAATCAGCCCCAGCATTTT | CASSTGVRSNQPQHF
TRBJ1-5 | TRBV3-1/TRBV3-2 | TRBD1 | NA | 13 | TGTGCCAGCAGTCAAGACAGGGCCCAGCCCCAGCATTTT | CASSQDRAQPQHF
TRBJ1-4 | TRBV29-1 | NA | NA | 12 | TGCAGCGTTAGCCCCAGATCTGAAAAACTGTTTTTT | CSVSPRSEKLFF
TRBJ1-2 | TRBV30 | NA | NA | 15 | TGTGCCTGGAGTGTTAGGGTCCCCGGGAACTATCGCTACACCTTC | CAWSVRVPGNYRYTF
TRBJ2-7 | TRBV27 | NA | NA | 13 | TGTGCCAGCAGGCTCCCGGGTCTCAACGAGCAGTACTTC | CASRLPGLNEQYF
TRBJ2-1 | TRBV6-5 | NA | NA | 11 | TGTGCCAGCAGAACATTCAATGAGCAGTTCTTC | CASRTFNEQFF
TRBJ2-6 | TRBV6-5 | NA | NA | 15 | TGTGCCAGCAGGACCGGGGGCTCTGGGGCCAACGTCCTGACTTTC | CASRTGGSGANVLTF
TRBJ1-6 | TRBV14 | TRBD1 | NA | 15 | TGTGCCAGCAGCCAAGGCCTAAACAGGGGCTCGGCCCTCCACTTT | CASSQGLNRGSALHF
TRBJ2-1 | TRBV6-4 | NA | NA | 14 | TGTGCCAGCAGTCGGGACACACTCGGCCATGAGCAGTTCTTC | CASSRDTLGHEQFF
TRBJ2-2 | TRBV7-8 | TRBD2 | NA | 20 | TGTGCCAGCAACCTTCCGGGCATGGGACTAGCGGGGGGTGGAACCGGGGAGCTGTTTTTT | CASNLPGMGLAGGGTGELFF
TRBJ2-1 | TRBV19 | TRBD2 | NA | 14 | TGTGCCAGTCGGGCTAGCGGGAAGTACAATGAGCAGTTCTTC | CASRASGKYNEQFF
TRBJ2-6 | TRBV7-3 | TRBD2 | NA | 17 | TGTGCCAGCAGCCAACTAGCGTTTAAGTCTGGGGCCAACGTCCTGACTTTC | CASSQLAFKSGANVLTF
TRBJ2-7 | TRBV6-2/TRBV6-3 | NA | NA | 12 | TGTGCCAGCAGTTCTGCGGGCTACGAGCAGTACTTC | CASSSAGYEQYF
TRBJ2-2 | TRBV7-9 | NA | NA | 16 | TGTGCCAGCAGCTTAGCGGGCAGGGTGGACACCGGGGAGCTGTTTTTT | CASSLAGRVDTGELFF
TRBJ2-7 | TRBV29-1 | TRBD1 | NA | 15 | TGCAGCGTTGCCCCCCCGGGACAGGGGGTGAGGGAGCAGTACTTC | CSVAPPGQGVREQYF
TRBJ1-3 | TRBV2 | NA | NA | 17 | TGTGCCAGCAGTGACCTACAGGGAGTGGGCCGCTTAAACACCATATATTTT | CASSDLQGVGRLNTIYF
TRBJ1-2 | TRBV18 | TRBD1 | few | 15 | TGTGCCAGCTCACCGGAAGGACAGGGTAGGGTTGGCTACACCTTC | CASSPEGQGRVGYTF
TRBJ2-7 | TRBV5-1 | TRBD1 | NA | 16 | TGCGCCAGCAGCTACCACCGACAGGGGAGCTCCTACGAGCAGTACTTC | CASSYHRQGSSYEQYF
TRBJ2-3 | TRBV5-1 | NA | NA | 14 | TGCGCCAGCAGCGCGGGACAGTACACAGATACGCAGTATTTT | CASSAGQYTDTQYF